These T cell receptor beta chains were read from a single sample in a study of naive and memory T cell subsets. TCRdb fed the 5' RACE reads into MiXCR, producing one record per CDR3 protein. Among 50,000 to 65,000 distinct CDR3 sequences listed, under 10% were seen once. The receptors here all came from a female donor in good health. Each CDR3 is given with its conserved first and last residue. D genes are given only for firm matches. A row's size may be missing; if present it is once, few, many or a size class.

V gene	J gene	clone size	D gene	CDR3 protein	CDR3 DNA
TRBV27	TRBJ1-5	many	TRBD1	CASRGYNRGLNNQPQHF	TGTGCCAGCAGGGGGTATAACAGGGGGCTGAACAATCAGCCCCAGCATTTT
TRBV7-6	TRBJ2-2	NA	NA	CASIPSGNTGELFF	TGTGCCAGCATCCCCTCCGGGAACACCGGGGAGCTGTTTTTT
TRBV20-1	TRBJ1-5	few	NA	CSARSLGRGGQPQHF	TGCAGTGCTAGATCTTTAGGTAGGGGCGGTCAGCCCCAGCATTTT
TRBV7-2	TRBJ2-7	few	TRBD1	CASSLVGSGQDKQYF	TGTGCCAGCAGCTTAGTAGGTTCGGGACAGGATAAGCAGTACTTC
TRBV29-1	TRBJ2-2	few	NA	CSVGHTNTGELFF	TGCAGCGTTGGACACACGAACACCGGGGAGCTGTTTTTT
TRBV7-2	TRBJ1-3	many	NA	CASSFSTDRDTIYF	TGTGCCAGCAGCTTTTCGACGGATAGAGACACCATATATTTT
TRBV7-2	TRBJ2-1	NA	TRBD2	CASSLTSTSGGANEQFF	TGTGCCAGCAGCTTAACCTCTACTAGCGGGGGGGCAAATGAGCAGTTCTTC
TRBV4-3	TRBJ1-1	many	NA	CASSKVNTEAFF	TGCGCCAGCAGCAAGGTGAACACTGAAGCTTTCTTT
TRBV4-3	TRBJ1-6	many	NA	CASSQAPTGRSKGSYNSPLHF	TGCGCCAGCAGCCAAGCTCCCACAGGGCGGTCTAAGGGCTCCTATAATTCACCCCTCCACTTT
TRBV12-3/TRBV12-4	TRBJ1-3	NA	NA	CASGYGGVGNTIYF	TGTGCCAGCGGATACGGAGGAGTTGGAAACACCATATATTTT
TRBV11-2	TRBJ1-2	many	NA	CASSRPASYGYTF	TGTGCCAGCAGCAGACCGGCCAGCTATGGCTACACCTTC
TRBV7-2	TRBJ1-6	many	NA	CASSRRQSNSPLHF	TGTGCCAGCAGCCGGCGTCAGAGTAATTCACCCCTCCACTTT
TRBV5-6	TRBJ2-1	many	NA	CASGNQGPYNEQFF	TGTGCCAGCGGAAACCAGGGACCGTACAATGAGCAGTTCTTC
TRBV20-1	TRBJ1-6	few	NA	CSAPRDGTNSPLHF	TGCAGTGCTCCCCGGGACGGCACTAATTCACCCCTCCACTTT
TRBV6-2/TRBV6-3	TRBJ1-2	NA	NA	CASSYLSRDHGYTF	TGTGCCAGCAGTTACCTGTCCAGGGATCACGGCTACACCTTC
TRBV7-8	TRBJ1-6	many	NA	CASSGGKSPLHF	TGTGCCAGCAGCGGCGGAAAGTCACCCCTCCACTTT
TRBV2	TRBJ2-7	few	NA	CASSVVGEQYF	TGTGCCAGCAGTGTCGTGGGCGAGCAGTACTTC
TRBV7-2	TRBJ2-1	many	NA	CASSSPVAVGDEQFF	TGTGCCAGCAGCTCCCCGGTGGCGGTAGGCGATGAGCAGTTCTTC
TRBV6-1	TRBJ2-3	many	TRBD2	CASSKTSGGGGDTQYF	TGTGCCAGCAGTAAAACTAGCGGGGGGGGGGGAGATACGCAGTATTTT
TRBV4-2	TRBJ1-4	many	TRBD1	CASSQGGRGQEKLFF	TGTGCCAGCAGCCAAGGAGGCAGGGGGCAAGAAAAACTGTTTTTT
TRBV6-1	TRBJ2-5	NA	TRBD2	CASLRLAVLQETQYF	TGTGCCAGCCTCCGACTAGCGGTCCTCCAAGAGACCCAGTACTTC
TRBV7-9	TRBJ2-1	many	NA	CASSLHAREQFF	TGTGCCAGCAGCTTACATGCAAGGGAGCAGTTCTTC
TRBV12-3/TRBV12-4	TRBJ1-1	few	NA	CASSPSFGGGGGPEAFF	TGTGCCAGCAGTCCCTCTTTTGGGGGCGGGGGCGGACCTGAAGCTTTCTTT
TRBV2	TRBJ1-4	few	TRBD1	CASSGPGTGDEKLFF	TGTGCCAGCAGTGGTCCCGGGACAGGGGATGAAAAACTGTTTTTT
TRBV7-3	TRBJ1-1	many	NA	CASSLIRGTEAFF	TGTGCCAGCAGCTTAATTAGGGGCACTGAAGCTTTCTTT
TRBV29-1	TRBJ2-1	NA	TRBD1	CSVRAFPGQGVSDEQFF	TGCAGCGTGAGAGCATTCCCGGGACAGGGGGTCTCCGATGAGCAGTTCTTC
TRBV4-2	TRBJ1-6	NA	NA	CASSQDEASYNSPLHF	TGTGCCAGCAGCCAAGATGAGGCGAGCTATAATTCACCCCTCCACTTT
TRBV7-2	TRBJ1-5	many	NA	CASSPDRNQPQHF	TGTGCCAGCAGCCCGGACAGAAATCAGCCCCAGCATTTT
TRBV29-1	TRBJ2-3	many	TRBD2	CSAGAGESTDTQYF	TGCAGTGCTGGAGCGGGGGAGAGCACAGATACGCAGTATTTT
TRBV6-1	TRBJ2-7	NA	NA	CASSEGAGNAPLYEQYF	TGTGCCAGCAGTGAAGGGGCAGGGAATGCCCCGCTCTACGAGCAGTACTTC
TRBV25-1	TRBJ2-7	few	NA	CASSELGVRDYEQYF	TGTGCCAGCAGTGAATTGGGGGTAAGGGACTACGAGCAGTACTTC
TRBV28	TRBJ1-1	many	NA	CASSFGVIDEAFF	TGTGCCAGCAGTTTCGGGGTTATAGATGAAGCTTTCTTT